This T cell receptor (beta chain) was captured in a study of regulatory T cells in long-lasting Graves disease. On the study more broadly: Patients newly diagnosed with Graves' had been on antithyroid drugs for under 3 months.

Time point of the sample: newly diagnosed GD, antithyroid drugs for less than 3 months. From PBMCs, RNA was extracted and then used to make the TCR library. The CDR3 contains 14 residues. Germline values: CDR1 KGHDR, CDR2 SFDVKD. The V and J ends lost 4 bases and 2 bases respectively, with 10 bases between them. To make TCR beta libraries, researchers used iRepertoire HTBI primers and Arm-PCR of CDR3 regions. Authors' methods: Sequenced samples collectively carried approximately 58 TRBV and 14 TRBJ segments. TCRdb processed the multiplex PCR reads anew with MiXCR; each CDR3 protein has one entry. The V and J calls reflect TCRdb's pipeline rather than the authors' work. The sample contains about 430,000 distinct CDR3 sequences, about 15% of which appear only once. The data also belong to a second study, concerning T cells in Graves' hyperthyroidism and ophthalmopathy. From that paper: HTBI primers drove first-round RT-PCR of the TCR CDR3.

This rearrangement joins TRBV24-1 to TRBJ2-5; perhaps TRBD1 as D (5 bases). This sequence was found in a middle-aged woman with Graves disease. The material sequenced was peripheral blood mononuclear cells (PBMCs), taken at new diagnosis, from a patient treated with antithyroid drugs. In DNA, the CDR3 is TGTGCCACCAGTGACCAGGACATACAAGAGACCCAGTACTTC. Protein product: CATSDQDIQETQYF.